This entry lists 6 T cell receptor beta chains sequenced from one sample in a study of blood T cell repertoires in COVID-19. Clones were sequenced by immunoSEQ multiplex PCR, and TCRdb holds only the in-frame ones, with some missing. This table holds under 55,000 clones, about 85% found once. Sequencing input: peripheral blood. The receptors come from an elderly woman with acute or convalescent COVID-19.

The chain employs TRBV10-2 and TRBJ1-2, with D possibly matching TRBD1 (5 bases). Per the germline V gene, CDR1 is WSHSY and CDR2 is SAAADI. The CDR3 has 15 residues. V lost 4 bases and J 7 bases, leaving 19 bases between the germline ends. CDR3 nucleotide sequence: TGCGCCAGCAGTGCTACGTCCGGGGGGGGTAGTGGCTACACCTTC. Its translation: CASSATSGGGSGYTF.

This chain uses TRBV6-1 with TRBJ1-2, with TRBD1 identical over 8 bases. The length of the CDR3 is 16 residues. Unmatched junction bases numbered 6, after V lost 3 bases and J lost 0 bases. Germline CDR1 and CDR2: MNHNS and SASEGT. In DNA form, the CDR3 reads TGTGCCAGCAGTGACCAGGGGGCCGAAGCTAACTATGGCTACACCTTC. It is translated as CASSDQGAEANYGYTF.

The sample holds a few counts of this clone. The V and J genes are TRBV12-3 or TRBV12-4 and TRBJ1-1; 10 bases are a match to TRBD1. CDR3 length: 13 amino acids. J was trimmed by 4 bases and V by 6 bases; bases with no gene match: 2. CDR3 in amino acids: CASRRQGATEAFF. CDR3 sequence (DNA): TGTGCCAGCAGGAGACAGGGGGCCACTGAAGCTTTCTTT.

The chain recombines TRBV2 with TRBJ1-5, with unresolved D. CDR1 SNHLY and CDR2 FYNNEI come from the germline V gene. Trimming removed 4 bases at V and 7 bases at J, with 5 bases between. CDR3 length: 11 residues. The CDR3: CASSAGQPQHF. CDR3 nucleotide sequence: TGTGCCAGCAGTGCCGGGCAGCCCCAGCATTTT.

CDR3 nucleotides: TGTGCCAGCAGCGCGAGCGGGTCGAGCGGGTATATGACAGATACGCAGTATTTT. It yields the protein CASSASGSSGYMTDTQYF. The gene calls are TRBV7-8 and TRBJ2-3, with a tentative D call TRBD2 (6 bases). The V gene lost 5 bases and the J gene lost 3 bases, with 24 bases spanning the gap. This CDR3 spans 18 amino acids. The germline V gene has CDR1 SGHVS and CDR2 FQNEAQ.

The J gene is TRBJ2-2, the V gene TRBV21-1; no DNA check was done on the table's D call, TRBD1. TRBV21-1 counts as a pseudogene. The CDR3 covers 19 residues. CDR3 sequence: CASSKRGRGELENTGELFF. The CDR3 nucleotides are TGTGCCAGCAGCAAACGGGGCAGGGGTGAACTCGAGAACACCGGGGAGCTGTTTTTT.